This T cell receptor beta chain appears in the sequencing data of a study of blood T cell repertoires in COVID-19. Study background: The cDNA or gDNA used as material had been derived from T cells, B-cell-depleted T cells, or PBMCs.

This CDR3 is 15 amino acids long. V gave up 2 bases and J gave up 2 bases, with 12 bases separating them. Germline V gene data show CDR1 as LNHDA and CDR2 as SQIVND (reference sequence). Some clones are missing from TCRdb's copy, which holds only in-frame ones; the method was immunoSEQ multiplex PCR. This repertoire shows roughly 260,000 clones, around 90% found once; its top ten account for just under 6.5%. The chain couples TRBV19 to TRBJ1-2, with D maybe TRBD1 (5 bases). The receptor was derived from a woman in her thirties with acute COVID-19. Sequenced: PBMCs or T cells enriched from blood (not recorded which). The DNA of the CDR3 is TGTGCCAGTAGTATAAAACAGGTCGGGAACTATGGCTACACCTTC. It specifies CASSIKQVGNYGYTF.